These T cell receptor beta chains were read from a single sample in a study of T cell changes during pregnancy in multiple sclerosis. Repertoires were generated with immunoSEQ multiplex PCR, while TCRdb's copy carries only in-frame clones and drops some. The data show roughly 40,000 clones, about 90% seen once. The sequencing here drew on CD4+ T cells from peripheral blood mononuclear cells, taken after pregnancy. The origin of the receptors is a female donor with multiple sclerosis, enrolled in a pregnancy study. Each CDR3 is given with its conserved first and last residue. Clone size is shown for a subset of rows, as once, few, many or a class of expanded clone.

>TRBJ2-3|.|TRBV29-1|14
CSVAGGASTDTQYF
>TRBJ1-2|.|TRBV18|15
CASSPVENRGYGYTF
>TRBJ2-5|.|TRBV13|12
CASQGGQETQYF
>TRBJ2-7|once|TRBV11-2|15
CASSPRGDPMREQYF
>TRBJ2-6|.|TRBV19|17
CASSRPTGGTGANVLTF
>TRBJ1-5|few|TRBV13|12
CASSPPNQPQHF
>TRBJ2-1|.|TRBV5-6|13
CASSRTAYNEQFF
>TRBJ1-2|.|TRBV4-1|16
CASSQVSPGDIYGYTF
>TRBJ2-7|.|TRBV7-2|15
CASSIATSSSYEQYF
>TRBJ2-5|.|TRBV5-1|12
CASSLLQETQYF
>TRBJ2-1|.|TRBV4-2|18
CASSQDARVASGGFALFF
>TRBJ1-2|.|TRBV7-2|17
CASSLAARTTLGAGYTF
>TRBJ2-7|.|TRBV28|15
CASSLPWTGRGRQYF
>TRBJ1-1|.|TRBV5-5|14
CASSLAHRNTEAFF
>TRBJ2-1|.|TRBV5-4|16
CASSSRTSGGYNEQFF
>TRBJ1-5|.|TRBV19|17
CASRRDRDRGPGQPQHF
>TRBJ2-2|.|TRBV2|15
CASSRDRANTGELFF
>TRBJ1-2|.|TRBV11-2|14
CASSPNREGYGYTF
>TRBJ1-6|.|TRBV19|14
CASRPGQQNSPLHF
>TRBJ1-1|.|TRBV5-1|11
CASSLEGEAFF
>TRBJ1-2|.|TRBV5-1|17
CASSLARQRTEIYGYTF
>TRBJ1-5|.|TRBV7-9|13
CASSLDSYQPQHF
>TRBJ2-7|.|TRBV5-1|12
CASSLDGYEQYF
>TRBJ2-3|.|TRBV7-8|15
CASSLIRGGTDTQYF
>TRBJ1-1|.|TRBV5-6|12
CASSLVRTRAFF
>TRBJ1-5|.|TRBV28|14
CASSPNRGWQPQHF
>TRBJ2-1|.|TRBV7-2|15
CASSLAPLAYNEQFF
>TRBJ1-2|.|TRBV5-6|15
CASSGLGAGFYGYTF
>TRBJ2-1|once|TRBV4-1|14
CASSLIRDSNEQFF
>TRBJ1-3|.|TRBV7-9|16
CASSRRPIQSGNTIYF